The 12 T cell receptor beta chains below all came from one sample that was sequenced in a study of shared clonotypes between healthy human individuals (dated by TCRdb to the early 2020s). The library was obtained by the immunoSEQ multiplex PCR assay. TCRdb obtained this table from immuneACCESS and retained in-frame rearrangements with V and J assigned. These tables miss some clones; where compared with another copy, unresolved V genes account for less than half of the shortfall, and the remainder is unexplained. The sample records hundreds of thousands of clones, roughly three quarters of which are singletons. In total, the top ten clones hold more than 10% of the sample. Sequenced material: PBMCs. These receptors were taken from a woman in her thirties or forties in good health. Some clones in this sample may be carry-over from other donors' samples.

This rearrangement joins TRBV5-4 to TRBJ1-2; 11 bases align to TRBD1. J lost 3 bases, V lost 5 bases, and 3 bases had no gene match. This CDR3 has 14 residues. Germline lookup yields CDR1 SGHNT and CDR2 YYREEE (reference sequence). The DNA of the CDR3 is TGTGCCAGCAGGCGGACAGGGGGCGACTATGGCTACACCTTC. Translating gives CASRRTGGDYGYTF. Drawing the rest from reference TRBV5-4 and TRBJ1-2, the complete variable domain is ETGVTQSPTHLIKTRGQQVTLRCSSQSGHNTVSWYQQALGQGPQFIFQYYREEENGRGNFPPRFSGLQFPNYSSELNVNALELDDSALYLCASRRTGGDYGYTFGSGTRLTVV.

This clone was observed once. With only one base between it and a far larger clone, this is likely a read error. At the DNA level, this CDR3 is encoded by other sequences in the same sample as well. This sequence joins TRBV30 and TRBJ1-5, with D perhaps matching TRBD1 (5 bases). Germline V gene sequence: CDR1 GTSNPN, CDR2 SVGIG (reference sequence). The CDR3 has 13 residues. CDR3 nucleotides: TGTGCCTGGAATATGGGGGGTAATCAGCCCCAGCATTTC. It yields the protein CAWNMGGNQPQHF.

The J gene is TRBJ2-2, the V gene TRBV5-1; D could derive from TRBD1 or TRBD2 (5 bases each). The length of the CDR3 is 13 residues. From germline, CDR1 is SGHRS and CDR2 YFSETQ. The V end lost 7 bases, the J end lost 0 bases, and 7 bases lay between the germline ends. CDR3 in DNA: TGCGCCAGCTGGGGACCGAACACCGGGGAGCTGTTTTTT. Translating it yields CASWGPNTGELFF.

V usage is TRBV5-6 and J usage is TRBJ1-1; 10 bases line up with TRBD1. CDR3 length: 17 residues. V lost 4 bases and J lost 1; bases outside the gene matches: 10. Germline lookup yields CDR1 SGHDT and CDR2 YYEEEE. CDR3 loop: CASSPTLRQGANTEAFF. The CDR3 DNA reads TGTGCCAGCAGCCCAACCCTCAGACAGGGGGCGAACACTGAAGCTTTCTTT.

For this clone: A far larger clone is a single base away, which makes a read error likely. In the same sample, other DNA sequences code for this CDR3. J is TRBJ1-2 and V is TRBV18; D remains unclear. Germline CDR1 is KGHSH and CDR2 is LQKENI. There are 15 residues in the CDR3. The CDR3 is CASSQTRETSYGYTF. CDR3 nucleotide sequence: TGTGCTAGCTCTCAAACCCGGGAGACATCCTATGGCTACACCTTC.

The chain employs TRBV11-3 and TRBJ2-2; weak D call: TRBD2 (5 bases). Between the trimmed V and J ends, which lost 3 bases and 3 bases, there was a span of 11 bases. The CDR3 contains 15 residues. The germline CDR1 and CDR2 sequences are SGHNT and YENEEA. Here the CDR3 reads CASSLTPGDTGELFF. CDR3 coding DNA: TGTGCCAGCAGCTTGACCCCCGGGGACACCGGGGAGCTGTTTTTT.

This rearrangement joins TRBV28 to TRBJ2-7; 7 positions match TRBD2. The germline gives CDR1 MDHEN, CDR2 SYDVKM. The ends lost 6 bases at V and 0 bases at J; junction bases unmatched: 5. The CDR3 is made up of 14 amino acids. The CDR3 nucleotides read TGTGCCAGCAGGGCTAGCGGACGCTCCTACGAGCAGTACTTC. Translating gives CASRASGRSYEQYF.

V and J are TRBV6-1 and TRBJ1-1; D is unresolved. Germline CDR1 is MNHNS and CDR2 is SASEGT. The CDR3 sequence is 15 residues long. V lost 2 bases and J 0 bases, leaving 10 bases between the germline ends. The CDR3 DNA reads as TGTGCCAGCAGTGAATTGAGACGGGTGAACACTGAAGCTTTCTTT. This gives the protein CASSELRRVNTEAFF.

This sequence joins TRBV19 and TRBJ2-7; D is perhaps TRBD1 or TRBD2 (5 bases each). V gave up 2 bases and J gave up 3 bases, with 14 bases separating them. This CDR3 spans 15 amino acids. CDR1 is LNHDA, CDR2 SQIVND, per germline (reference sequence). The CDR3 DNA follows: TGTGCCAGTAGTATACAGTCAGGGACGGTCTACGAGCAGTACTTC. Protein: CASSIQSGTVYEQYF.

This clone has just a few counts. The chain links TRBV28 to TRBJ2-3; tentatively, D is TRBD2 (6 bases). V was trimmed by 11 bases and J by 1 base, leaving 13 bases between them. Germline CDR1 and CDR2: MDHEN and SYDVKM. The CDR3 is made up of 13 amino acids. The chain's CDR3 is CAVGGAGTDTQYF. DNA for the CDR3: TGTGCCGTAGGAGGGGCGGGCACAGATACGCAGTATTTT.

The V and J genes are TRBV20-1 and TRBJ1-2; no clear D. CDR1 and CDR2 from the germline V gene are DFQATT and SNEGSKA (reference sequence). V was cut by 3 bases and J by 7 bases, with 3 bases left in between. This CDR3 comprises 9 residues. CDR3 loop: CSASVGYTF. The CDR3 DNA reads TGCAGTGCTAGTGTTGGCTACACCTTC.

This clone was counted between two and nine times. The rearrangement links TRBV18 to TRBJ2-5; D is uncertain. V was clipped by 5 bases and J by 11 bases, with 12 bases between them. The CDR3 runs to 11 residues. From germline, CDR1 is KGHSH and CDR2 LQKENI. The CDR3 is CASSSAKEQYF. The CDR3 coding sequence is TGTGCCAGCTCATCTGCTAAGGAGCAGTACTTC.